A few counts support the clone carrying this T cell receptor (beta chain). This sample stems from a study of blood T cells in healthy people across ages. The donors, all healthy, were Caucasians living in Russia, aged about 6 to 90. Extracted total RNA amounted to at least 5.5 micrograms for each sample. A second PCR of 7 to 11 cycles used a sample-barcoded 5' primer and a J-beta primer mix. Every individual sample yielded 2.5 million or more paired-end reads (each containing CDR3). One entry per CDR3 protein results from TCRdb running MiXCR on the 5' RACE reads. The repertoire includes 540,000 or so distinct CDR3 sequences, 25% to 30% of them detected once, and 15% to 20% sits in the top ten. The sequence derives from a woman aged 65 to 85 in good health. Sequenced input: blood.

The CDR3 DNA reads TGTGCCAGCAGCACAGGGGTCGGGGAGACCCAGTACTTC. Translating gives CASSTGVGETQYF. This chain links TRBV12-3 or TRBV12-4 with TRBJ2-1, with 7 nucleotides matching TRBD1. The J call may be mistaken, given a closer DNA end match to TRBJ2-5. The CDR3 has 13 residues.